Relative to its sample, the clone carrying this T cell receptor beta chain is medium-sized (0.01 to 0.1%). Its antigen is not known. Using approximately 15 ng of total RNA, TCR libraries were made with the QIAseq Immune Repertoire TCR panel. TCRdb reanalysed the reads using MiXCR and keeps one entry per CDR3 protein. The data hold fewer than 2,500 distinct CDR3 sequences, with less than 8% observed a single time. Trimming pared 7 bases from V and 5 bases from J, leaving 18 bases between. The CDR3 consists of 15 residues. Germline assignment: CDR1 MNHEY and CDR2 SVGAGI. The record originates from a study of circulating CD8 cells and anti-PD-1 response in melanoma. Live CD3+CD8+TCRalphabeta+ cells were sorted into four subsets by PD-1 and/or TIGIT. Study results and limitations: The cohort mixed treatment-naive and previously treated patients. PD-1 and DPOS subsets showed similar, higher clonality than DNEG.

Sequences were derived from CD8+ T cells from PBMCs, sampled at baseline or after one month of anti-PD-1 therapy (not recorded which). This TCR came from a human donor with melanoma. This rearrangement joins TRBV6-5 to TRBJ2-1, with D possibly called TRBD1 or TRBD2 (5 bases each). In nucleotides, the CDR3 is TGTGCCAGCACCCCGGGCTCCGTGGGGGACAATGAGCAGTTCTTC. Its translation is CASTPGSVGDNEQFF.